This T cell receptor beta chain derives from a study of T-cell memory formation after mild COVID-19. Germline CDR1 is SNHLY and CDR2 is FYNNEI. The CDR3 is 14 residues long. V shed 4 bases, J shed 4 bases, and the junction held 5 bases outside the gene matches. TCRdb re-called the 5' RACE reads with MiXCR, one entry per CDR3 protein. The profile shows 390,000 or so distinct CDR3 sequences, roughly 15% of them singletons. The chain employs TRBV2 and TRBJ2-3, with 7 bases fitting TRBD2. Sequenced input: PBMCs or a T cell subset sorted from them (not recorded which). This TCR was sampled from a man younger than 35 who had mild COVID-19 (a few samples of this study predate the infection). Cell type and time point are not known. For the CDR3, the DNA is TGTGCCAGCAGTGGGACTAGTGGCGCAGATACGCAGTATTTT. Protein product: CASSGTSGADTQYF. Filled out from reference TRBV2 and TRBJ2-3, the complete variable domain reads EPEVTQTPSHQVTQMGQEVILRCVPISNHLYFYWYRQILGQKVEFLVSFYNNEISEKSEIFDDQFSVERPDGSNFTLKIRSTKLEDSAMYFCASSGTSGADTQYFGPGTRLTVL.